This is a list of T cell receptor beta chains from one sample in a study of Graves' ophthalmopathy and Graves' hyperthyroidism. TCRdb independently ran MiXCR on the multiplex PCR reads; one entry per CDR3 protein. Of 560,000 or so distinct CDR3 sequences detected, about two fifths appear once; the ten largest clones hold 3.5% to 4.5%. Input material: peripheral blood or thyroid tissue (not recorded which). These receptors all stem from an adult man with Graves' hyperthyroidism. Both conserved end residues are part of each CDR3. Each record gives: CDR3 DNA, CDR3 protein, clone size, D gene, V gene, J gene. D genes are given only for firm matches. The listing skips clone size in some rows; elsewhere it reads once, few, many or a size class.

CDR3 DNA: TGTGCCAGCAGCCTTGGACAGGCGATCCTACTTACCTACGAGCAGTACTTC
CDR3 protein: CASSLGQAILLTYEQYF
clone size: many
D gene: TRBD1
V gene: TRBV7-8
J gene: TRBJ2-7

CDR3 DNA: TGTGCCAGCAGCTGGAATAGAGGAACTGAAGCTTTCTTT
CDR3 protein: CASSWNRGTEAFF
clone size: NA
D gene: NA
V gene: TRBV7-2
J gene: TRBJ1-1

CDR3 DNA: TGCAGCGTTGATTCAGCCGGGGGAAACTATGGCTACACCTTC
CDR3 protein: CSVDSAGGNYGYTF
clone size: many
D gene: NA
V gene: TRBV29-1
J gene: TRBJ1-2

CDR3 DNA: TGTGCCAGCAGTGAATTACAGGGGATCTACACCTTC
CDR3 protein: CASSELQGIYTF
clone size: many
D gene: TRBD1
V gene: TRBV6-5
J gene: TRBJ1-2

CDR3 DNA: TGCAGTGCCAGCTCAGCCACAGGGGACTTTGGCTACACCTTC
CDR3 protein: CSASSATGDFGYTF
clone size: once
D gene: TRBD1
V gene: TRBV20-1
J gene: TRBJ1-2

CDR3 DNA: TGTGCCAGTACTCCAAGGGGGACAGGGGCTAAAGCTAACTATGGCTACACCTTC
CDR3 protein: CASTPRGTGAKANYGYTF
clone size: many
D gene: TRBD1
V gene: TRBV19
J gene: TRBJ1-2

CDR3 DNA: TGTGCCACCAGTGATGGGACTAGCGGGGAGCTGTTTTTT
CDR3 protein: CATSDGTSGELFF
clone size: NA
D gene: TRBD2
V gene: TRBV24-1
J gene: TRBJ2-2

CDR3 DNA: TGTGCCAGCAGCCCCTGGACAGGCGATATTGAAGCTTTCTTT
CDR3 protein: CASSPWTGDIEAFF
clone size: NA
D gene: TRBD1
V gene: TRBV9
J gene: TRBJ1-1

CDR3 DNA: TGTGCCAGCAGCCTAGGGGGAGGGAGTGAGCAGTTCTTC
CDR3 protein: CASSLGGGSEQFF
clone size: NA
D gene: NA
V gene: TRBV7-8
J gene: TRBJ2-1

CDR3 DNA: TGTGCCGGCAGTGAAGGGCCAGCGCCCACAGATACGCAGTATTTT
CDR3 protein: CAGSEGPAPTDTQYF
clone size: few
D gene: NA
V gene: TRBV2
J gene: TRBJ2-3

CDR3 DNA: TGTGCCAGCAGCCATGGGACAGCCAATCAGCCCCAGCATTTT
CDR3 protein: CASSHGTANQPQHF
clone size: many
D gene: TRBD1
V gene: TRBV3-1
J gene: TRBJ1-5

CDR3 DNA: TGTGCCACCAGTGATTTTCAGGGGGATTGCCACGAGCAGTACTTC
CDR3 protein: CATSDFQGDCHEQYF
clone size: NA
D gene: TRBD1
V gene: TRBV24-1
J gene: TRBJ2-7

CDR3 DNA: TGTGCCAGCAGCTTATTTGTTACAGCCTACAATGAGCAGTATTTT
CDR3 protein: CASSLFVTAYNEQYF
clone size: NA
D gene: NA
V gene: TRBV7-9
J gene: TRBJ2-3

CDR3 DNA: TGCAGCGTTGAGAGAGACAGGGGGCTATCCTACGAGCAGTACTTC
CDR3 protein: CSVERDRGLSYEQYF
clone size: many
D gene: TRBD1
V gene: TRBV29-1
J gene: TRBJ2-7

CDR3 DNA: TGCAGTGCTCCCGGGACTAGCGGTTCCACCGGGGAGCTGTTTTTT
CDR3 protein: CSAPGTSGSTGELFF
clone size: many
D gene: TRBD2
V gene: TRBV20-1
J gene: TRBJ2-2

CDR3 DNA: TGTGCCGGCAGCCCGTTCATCGTAACAGGAAGCTCCTACGAGCAGTACTTC
CDR3 protein: CAGSPFIVTGSSYEQYF
clone size: NA
D gene: NA
V gene: TRBV5-6
J gene: TRBJ2-7

CDR3 DNA: TGTGCCAGCAGTTTATCCGGGACAGGGGGCGGCTACACCTTC
CDR3 protein: CASSLSGTGGGYTF
clone size: many
D gene: TRBD1
V gene: TRBV28
J gene: TRBJ1-2

CDR3 DNA: TGTGCCAGCATCGCCCGGGACTCTGGAAACACCATATATTTT
CDR3 protein: CASIARDSGNTIYF
clone size: NA
D gene: NA
V gene: TRBV2
J gene: TRBJ1-3

CDR3 DNA: TGTGCCAGCAGCCTACCGACTCGTAGCGATACGCAGTATTTT
CDR3 protein: CASSLPTRSDTQYF
clone size: few
D gene: NA
V gene: TRBV7-2
J gene: TRBJ2-3

CDR3 DNA: TGCAGCGGAGGACTAGCGGGTTCCCTTGGCGGTGAGCAGTACTTC
CDR3 protein: CSGGLAGSLGGEQYF
clone size: NA
D gene: TRBD2
V gene: TRBV29-1
J gene: TRBJ2-7

CDR3 DNA: TGTGCCAGCAGCTCCCTCTGGGGCACCGGGGAGCTGTTTTTT
CDR3 protein: CASSSLWGTGELFF
clone size: many
D gene: NA
V gene: TRBV7-2
J gene: TRBJ2-2

CDR3 DNA: TGCAGCGTTGCAGGGGCAGGCGATGAGCAGTTCTTC
CDR3 protein: CSVAGAGDEQFF
clone size: NA
D gene: NA
V gene: TRBV29-1
J gene: TRBJ2-1

CDR3 DNA: TGTGCCAGTAGTTTCTCAAGCCCCTACGAGCAGTACTTC
CDR3 protein: CASSFSSPYEQYF
clone size: NA
D gene: NA
V gene: TRBV19
J gene: TRBJ2-7

CDR3 DNA: TGTGCCAGCAGCCAAGAAAGGACGGCTTTCTTT
CDR3 protein: CASSQERTAFF
clone size: many
D gene: NA
V gene: TRBV3-1
J gene: TRBJ1-1

CDR3 DNA: TGCAGTGCGACCCGGACAGGGGGTTATAATTCACCCCTCCACTTT
CDR3 protein: CSATRTGGYNSPLHF
clone size: many
D gene: TRBD1
V gene: TRBV20-1
J gene: TRBJ1-6

CDR3 DNA: TGTGCCAGCAGTCTCCGGGACTACTACACAGATACGCAGTATTTT
CDR3 protein: CASSLRDYYTDTQYF
clone size: NA
D gene: TRBD2
V gene: TRBV7-6
J gene: TRBJ2-3

CDR3 DNA: TGCAGCGTTGCTAGGGGTCAGCTCTCCTACGAGCAGTACTTC
CDR3 protein: CSVARGQLSYEQYF
clone size: many
D gene: NA
V gene: TRBV29-1
J gene: TRBJ2-7

CDR3 DNA: TGTGCCAGCAGTCCTGGAAGCAACACCGGGGAGCTGTTTTTT
CDR3 protein: CASSPGSNTGELFF
clone size: many
D gene: NA
V gene: TRBV7-2
J gene: TRBJ2-2

CDR3 DNA: TGTGCCAGCAGTTTAGCTGAAAAACTGTTTTTT
CDR3 protein: CASSLAEKLFF
clone size: NA
D gene: NA
V gene: TRBV12-3/TRBV12-4
J gene: TRBJ1-4

CDR3 DNA: TGCGCCAGCAGCCACGACGAGGGGGCGCCGAATTCACCCCTCCACTTT
CDR3 protein: CASSHDEGAPNSPLHF
clone size: many
D gene: TRBD1
V gene: TRBV4-1
J gene: TRBJ1-6

CDR3 DNA: TGCAGTGCTACCGGGACAAACCAAGAGACCCAGTACTTC
CDR3 protein: CSATGTNQETQYF
clone size: NA
D gene: NA
V gene: TRBV20-1
J gene: TRBJ2-5

CDR3 DNA: TGCAGTGCAAACGTAGGCATGAACACTGAAGCTTTCTTT
CDR3 protein: CSANVGMNTEAFF
clone size: many
D gene: NA
V gene: TRBV20-1
J gene: TRBJ1-1

CDR3 DNA: TGTGCCTGGAGCACAGAACAAGAGACCCAGTACTTC
CDR3 protein: CAWSTEQETQYF
clone size: NA
D gene: NA
V gene: TRBV30
J gene: TRBJ2-5

CDR3 DNA: TGCAGTGCCCCGACTAGCGGGGGGGCAAGGGGGACCCAGTACTTC
CDR3 protein: CSAPTSGGARGTQYF
clone size: many
D gene: TRBD2
V gene: TRBV20-1
J gene: TRBJ2-5

CDR3 DNA: TGTGCCAGCAGCCTGGACAGGGGATCCAGTTTAGAGACCCAGTACTTC
CDR3 protein: CASSLDRGSSLETQYF
clone size: few
D gene: TRBD1
V gene: TRBV5-6
J gene: TRBJ2-5

CDR3 DNA: TGTGCCAGCAGCACAGCCGGGACAGTTAATGAAAAACTGTTTTTT
CDR3 protein: CASSTAGTVNEKLFF
clone size: NA
D gene: TRBD1
V gene: TRBV3-1
J gene: TRBJ1-4

CDR3 DNA: TGTGCCAGCAGCTTACTCGGACGCCACAATGAGCAGTTCTTC
CDR3 protein: CASSLLGRHNEQFF
clone size: NA
D gene: NA
V gene: TRBV7-9
J gene: TRBJ2-1

CDR3 DNA: TGTGCCAGCAGTGACGGGACAGATTTTAACTATGGCTACACCTTC
CDR3 protein: CASSDGTDFNYGYTF
clone size: NA
D gene: TRBD1
V gene: TRBV25-1
J gene: TRBJ1-2

CDR3 DNA: TGTGCCAGCAGTGATAATTCACCCCTCCACTTT
CDR3 protein: CASSDNSPLHF
clone size: many
D gene: NA
V gene: TRBV6-1
J gene: TRBJ1-6

CDR3 DNA: TGCAGTGCCCCTCTAGCGGCCAGGGGCAGCAATCAGCCCCAGCATTTT
CDR3 protein: CSAPLAARGSNQPQHF
clone size: NA
D gene: NA
V gene: TRBV20-1
J gene: TRBJ1-5

CDR3 DNA: TGTGCCATCAGTGACTCCCAGCGGGGGGAGACCCAGTACTTC
CDR3 protein: CAISDSQRGETQYF
clone size: NA
D gene: TRBD2
V gene: TRBV10-3
J gene: TRBJ2-5

CDR3 DNA: TGTGCCAGCATCCCTCGGACAGGGTTCAACGGGGAGCTGTTTTTT
CDR3 protein: CASIPRTGFNGELFF
clone size: NA
D gene: TRBD1
V gene: TRBV6-1
J gene: TRBJ2-2

CDR3 DNA: TGTGCCAGCAGTTTGCAGGGGGTTACTTCCTATGGCTACACCTTC
CDR3 protein: CASSLQGVTSYGYTF
clone size: NA
D gene: TRBD1
V gene: TRBV12-3/TRBV12-4
J gene: TRBJ1-2

CDR3 DNA: TGTGCTAGCAGCCCTGCGGGGCCCGGGGAGCTGTTTTTT
CDR3 protein: CASSPAGPGELFF
clone size: many
D gene: NA
V gene: TRBV7-7
J gene: TRBJ2-2

CDR3 DNA: TGCAGTGCTAGACAGATTACGCAGTATTTT
CDR3 protein: CSARQITQYF
clone size: few
D gene: NA
V gene: TRBV20-1
J gene: TRBJ2-3

CDR3 DNA: TGTGCCATTCGACGACAGGGAACAGATACGCAGTATTTT
CDR3 protein: CAIRRQGTDTQYF
clone size: once
D gene: TRBD1
V gene: TRBV19
J gene: TRBJ2-3

CDR3 DNA: TGTGCCAGCAAGGGCAGTCCGGACGAGCAGTACTTC
CDR3 protein: CASKGSPDEQYF
clone size: few
D gene: NA
V gene: TRBV28
J gene: TRBJ2-7

CDR3 DNA: TGTGCCAGCAGCCAAACCCCGGCCGGACTAGAGGAGCAGTACTTC
CDR3 protein: CASSQTPAGLEEQYF
clone size: once
D gene: TRBD2
V gene: TRBV7-9
J gene: TRBJ2-7

CDR3 DNA: TGTGCCAGCAGCTGGGCAAGCACCCTCCAAGAGACCCAGTACTTC
CDR3 protein: CASSWASTLQETQYF
clone size: many
D gene: NA
V gene: TRBV28
J gene: TRBJ2-5

CDR3 DNA: TGTGCTAGTGGTCAAGGGACCGGCTTTGGCTATGGCTACACCTTC
CDR3 protein: CASGQGTGFGYGYTF
clone size: NA
D gene: NA
V gene: TRBV12-5
J gene: TRBJ1-2

CDR3 DNA: TGCAGTGCTAGATGGGACGGGGGGCCCGAGACCCAGTACTTC
CDR3 protein: CSARWDGGPETQYF
clone size: NA
D gene: NA
V gene: TRBV20-1
J gene: TRBJ2-5

CDR3 DNA: TGTGCCATCCAAGGGACAGGGGGCGCGAACACCGGGGAGCTGTTTTTT
CDR3 protein: CAIQGTGGANTGELFF
clone size: NA
D gene: TRBD1
V gene: TRBV10-3
J gene: TRBJ2-2

CDR3 DNA: TGTGCCATCAGCGATGACAGGGTTGATGGCTACACCTTC
CDR3 protein: CAISDDRVDGYTF
clone size: NA
D gene: TRBD1
V gene: TRBV10-3
J gene: TRBJ1-2

CDR3 DNA: TGTGCCACCAGTGATTGGACCGGGATTGAGCAGTACTTC
CDR3 protein: CATSDWTGIEQYF
clone size: NA
D gene: NA
V gene: TRBV24-1
J gene: TRBJ2-7

CDR3 DNA: TGCAGTGCTGACACGGACAGGGGCTACGAGCAGTACTTC
CDR3 protein: CSADTDRGYEQYF
clone size: once
D gene: TRBD1
V gene: TRBV20-1
J gene: TRBJ2-7

CDR3 DNA: TGTGCCATCAGTTTAGGAGGGGCCTGGCTGGGGGAGCAGTACTTC
CDR3 protein: CAISLGGAWLGEQYF
clone size: NA
D gene: NA
V gene: TRBV10-3
J gene: TRBJ2-7

CDR3 DNA: TGCAGTGCTAGAGGGGAACAAGAGGCCCAGTACTTC
CDR3 protein: CSARGEQEAQYF
clone size: NA
D gene: NA
V gene: TRBV20-1
J gene: TRBJ2-5